The following is a T cell receptor (beta chain) sequence with its context. The data originate from a study of T cell changes during pregnancy in multiple sclerosis. The CDR3 loop spans 13 amino acids. The germline CDR1 and CDR2 sequences are MNHNS and SASEGT. Trimming took off 2 bases at V and 9 bases at J, with 14 bases between the two ends. Assay: immunoSEQ multiplex PCR; the TCRdb copy retains only in-frame clones and omits some. The sample carries roughly 100,000 clones, 85% to 95% recorded once. This sequence joins TRBV6-1 and TRBJ2-7; the D gene is possibly TRBD1 (5 bases). Sequencing used peripheral blood, obtained after pregnancy. The sequence was collected from a female donor with multiple sclerosis, enrolled in a pregnancy study. CDR3 DNA sequence: TGTGCCAGCAGTGAATCGAATAGGGGCGGGCAGTACTTC. Protein: CASSESNRGGQYF.